The 14 T cell receptor beta chains presented below share a single source sample, sequenced in a study of cytomegalovirus exposure and HLA in healthy donors (dated 2017 in TCRdb). The protocol used for the library was the immunoSEQ multiplex PCR assay. For the multiplex PCR, a mixture combining 60 forward primers for TCR Vbeta segments and 13 reverse primers for TCR Jbeta segments was used. TCRdb limited this immuneACCESS table to in-frame rearrangements with V and J called. A share of clones is missing; checked studies link under half to unresolved V genes, and the rest is unexplained. The sample records about 140,000 clones, about four fifths of which are singletons. The top ten clonotypes cover roughly 1.2% of the sample. Sequenced sample: PBMCs. The receptors were sampled from a male donor in good health and CMV-seropositive.

This sequence joins TRBV7-9 and TRBJ1-1, with TRBD1 as a possible D gene (6 bases). This CDR3 has 15 amino acids. Per the germline V gene, CDR1 is SEHNR and CDR2 is FQNEAQ (reference sequence). Deletions cut 5 bases from V and 4 bases from J, with 17 bases between. CDR3 protein: CASSPQGYRVTEAFF. The CDR3 region has the DNA TGTGCCAGCAGCCCACAGGGCTACAGGGTCACTGAAGCTTTCTTT.

The count of this clone is one. The chain has TRBV28 and TRBJ1-5; 7 positions agree with TRBD1. V was clipped by 7 bases and J by 0 bases; unmatched bases: 6. CDR3 length: 15 amino acids. Germline values: CDR1 MDHEN, CDR2 SYDVKM. DNA of the CDR3: TGTGCCAGCAAACGAGGGGGCTATAGCAATCAGCCCCAGCATTTT. This gives the protein CASKRGGYSNQPQHF.

This clone showed up just once. This rearrangement joins TRBV7-2 to TRBJ2-1; 10 bases line up with TRBD2. The CDR3 spans 17 residues. Losses at the gene ends were 5 bases for V and 2 bases for J; bases not matched to a gene: 9. Germline V CDR1 and CDR2: SGHTA, FQGNSA. CDR3 loop: CASSPYGTSAAYNEQFF. The CDR3 bases are TGTGCCAGCAGCCCGTACGGGACTAGCGCTGCCTACAATGAGCAGTTCTTC.

This chain joins TRBV6-6 and TRBJ2-5; 10 bases match TRBD1. V shed 5 bases and J 5 bases; nucleotides not matched to a gene: 8. The CDR3 has 15 amino acids. CDR1 is MNHNY, CDR2 SVGAGI, per germline (reference sequence). The CDR3 spells CASSDRGLWRETQYF. The CDR3 DNA sequence: TGTGCCAGCAGTGACAGGGGGCTTTGGCGGGAGACCCAGTACTTC.

This clone was detected once. The chain has TRBV7-8 and TRBJ1-2; D unresolved. The CDR3 totals 15 residues. CDR1 is SGHVS, CDR2 FQNEAQ, per germline. Trimming left V 3 bases short and J 4 bases short, with 15 bases between. CDR3 DNA sequence: TGTGCCAGCAGCTTTGGCGCGGGGTTATCCTATGGCTACACCTTC. Encoded protein: CASSFGAGLSYGYTF.

This clone showed up just a few times. V usage is TRBV14 and J usage is TRBJ2-1; 13 bases agree with TRBD2. The V gene's germline CDR1 is SGHDN and CDR2 FVKESK. This CDR3 has 17 residues. With 0 bases clipped from V and 7 bases from J, the junction kept 6 bases outside the gene matches. In DNA form, the CDR3 reads TGTGCCAGCAGCCAAGAACTAGCGGGGGGGCAGGGGAATGAGCAGTTCTTC. Translated: CASSQELAGGQGNEQFF.

This clone was detected only a few times. This sequence joins TRBV28 and TRBJ1-6, with D possibly TRBD1 on 5 matching bases. V was clipped by 2 bases and J by 7 bases, with 12 bases between them. From germline, CDR1 is MDHEN and CDR2 SYDVKM. CDR3 length: 15 residues. As DNA, the CDR3 is TGTGCCAGCAGTTTACTGGGGGAGGTGAATTCACCCCTCCACTTT. Translation: CASSLLGEVNSPLHF. The whole variable domain, filled in from reference TRBV28 and TRBJ1-6, reads DVKVTQSSRYLVKRTGEKVFLECVQDMDHENMFWYRQDPGLGLRLIYFSYDVKMKEKGDIPEGYSVSREKKERFSLILESASTNQTSMYLCASSLLGEVNSPLHFGNGTRLTVT.

The chain links TRBV9 to TRBJ2-5, with TRBD1 matching 9 bases. The CDR3 has 14 amino acids. In germline, CDR1 is SGDLS, CDR2 YYNGEE. Trimming removed 0 bases from V and 3 bases from J; junction bases left unmatched: 0. CDR3 coding DNA: TGTGCCAGCAGCGTAGGGACAGGGGAAGAGACCCAGTACTTC. Its translation: CASSVGTGEETQYF.

The genes are TRBV7-3 and TRBJ1-2; 8 nucleotides agree with TRBD1. J lost 4 bases, V lost 5 bases, and 3 bases had no gene match. Per the germline V gene, CDR1 is SGHTA and CDR2 is FQGTGA. There are 13 residues in the CDR3. This CDR3 reads CASSPQGGYGYTF. CDR3 DNA: TGTGCCAGCAGCCCACAGGGGGGCTATGGCTACACCTTC. The full variable domain, completed using reference TRBV7-3 and TRBJ1-2, is GAGVSQTPSNKVTEKGKYVELRCDPISGHTALYWYRQSLGQGPEFLIYFQGTGAADDSGLPNDRFFAVRPEGSVSTLKIQRTERGDSAVYLCASSPQGGYGYTFGSGTRLTVV.

This clone was detected only a few times. The chain joins TRBV7-3 to TRBJ1-6; no reliable D call. The CDR3 length is 14 residues. Germline V gene sequence: CDR1 SGHTA, CDR2 FQGTGA. Trimming stripped 5 bases from V and 6 bases from J, with 11 bases between. CDR3 in DNA: TGTGCCAGCAGCCCTGGACTGACTAATTCACCCCTCCACTTT. Translated: CASSPGLTNSPLHF.

This clone was found a few times. The V call is TRBV6-6, the J call TRBJ2-3; D may be TRBD1 (6 bases). V was clipped by 5 bases and J by 2 bases, with 8 bases between them. The CDR3 runs 13 residues. The germline V gene encodes CDR1 MNHNY and CDR2 SVGAGI (reference sequence). The CDR3 bases are TGTGCCAGCAGTCGGACAGTCACAGATACGCAGTATTTT. Translated: CASSRTVTDTQYF.

This clone showed up just once. The V and J genes are TRBV4-1 and TRBJ1-6; TRBD1 might be the D (5 bases). In germline, CDR1 is MGHRA, CDR2 YSYEKL. Trimming removed 0 bases at V and 2 bases at J, with 11 bases between. This CDR3 is built from 17 residues. The chain's CDR3 is CASSQEPRVTYNSPLHF. Written as DNA, the CDR3 is TGCGCCAGCAGCCAAGAGCCCAGGGTAACCTATAATTCACCCCTCCACTTT.

The rearrangement joins TRBV18 to TRBJ2-7, with 8 bases that match TRBD1. The CDR3 totals 15 residues. Germline values: CDR1 KGHSH, CDR2 LQKENI. V dropped 3 bases and J dropped 0; count of bases not matched to a gene: 4. The CDR3 bases are TGTGCCAGCTCACCGGGGACAGGCCTCTCCTACGAGCAGTACTTC. Translated: CASSPGTGLSYEQYF.

On this clone itself: This likely comes from a read error, as the CDR3 has no conserved phenylalanine or tryptophan at its end. The chain links TRBV7-9 to TRBJ2-4; possibly TRBD1 for D (5 bases). This CDR3 contains 15 residues. Trimming left V 5 bases short and J 7 bases short, with 18 bases between. CDR1 is SEHNR and CDR2 is FQNEAQ in the germline V gene (reference sequence). CDR3 coding DNA: TGTGCCAGCAGCCCCGATGGGGCGACGGGTAACATTCAGTACCTC. Its translation: CASSPDGATGNIQYL.